The next 17 T cell receptor beta chains were all read from a single sample in a study of a mutant IDH1 vaccine in newly diagnosed glioma. Some clones are missing from TCRdb's copy, which holds only in-frame ones; the method was immunoSEQ multiplex PCR. The table includes tens of thousands of clones, roughly nine tenths detected once. Time point specified: baseline, week 1 (first vaccination visit). This sample's treatment: pre-vaccination baseline after standard-of-care therapy. The source was PBMCs, collected from a glioma patient treated with radiotherapy, temozolomide or both. The receptors derive from a man aged 25 to 40 with glioma.

V usage is TRBV5-5 and J usage is TRBJ1-2; TRBD1 agrees at 7 bases. Looked up from germline, CDR1 is SGHKS and CDR2 is YYEKEE (reference sequence). V was clipped by 4 bases and J by 7 bases; unmatched bases: 13. CDR3 length: 15 residues. CDR3 sequence (DNA): TGTGCCAGCAGCCAGATGACAGGGCTTCACCGTGGCTACACCTTC. It is translated as CASSQMTGLHRGYTF.

The rearrangement links TRBV29-1 to TRBJ2-5; D call uncertain. Per the germline V gene, CDR1 is SQVTM and CDR2 is ANQGSEA. The V end was cut by 6 bases, the J end by 2 bases, with 16 bases between. The CDR3 covers 14 residues. Here the CDR3 reads CSVSPLGPQETQYF. The CDR3, as DNA: TGCAGCGTCTCACCTCTAGGCCCTCAAGAGACCCAGTACTTC.

The chain uses TRBV15 and TRBJ1-1, with a tentative D call TRBD1 (5 bases). CDR1 is LNHNV, CDR2 YYDKDF, per germline (reference sequence). The CDR3 runs to 15 residues. The V end was cut by 0 bases, the J end by 1 base, with 9 bases between. This CDR3 reads CATSRDLRGNTEAFF. DNA for the CDR3: TGTGCCACCAGCAGAGATCTAAGGGGGAACACTGAAGCTTTCTTT.

This clone was observed a handful of times. The chain has TRBV25-1 and TRBJ1-2, with TRBD1 matching over 7 bases. The trim removed 3 bases at V and 6 bases at J, leaving 16 bases unmatched. Germline V CDR1 and CDR2: MGHDK, SYGVNS. The CDR3 runs 17 residues. The CDR3 DNA reads TGTGCCAGCAGTGACATTCCCTCGGACAGGCCCGAGAATGGCTACACCTTC. Amino acids: CASSDIPSDRPENGYTF.

The chain uses TRBV6-5 and TRBJ1-3, with 8 bases aligning to TRBD1. Losses at the gene ends were 4 bases for V and 3 bases for J; bases not matched to a gene: 5. Germline CDR1 MNHEY, CDR2 SVGAGI. This CDR3 is 15 amino acids long. CDR3 in amino acids: CASSFQGAIGNTIYF. CDR3 nucleotide sequence: TGTGCCAGCAGTTTTCAGGGGGCGATTGGAAACACCATATATTTT.

V gene TRBV9 combines with J gene TRBJ1-1; possibly TRBD1 for D (5 bases). The germline gives CDR1 SGDLS, CDR2 YYNGEE. This CDR3 spans 15 amino acids. The germline V and J ends were trimmed by 1 base and 3 bases, with 13 bases remaining between them. The CDR3 sequence is CASSVSWGKDTEAFF. The CDR3 region has the DNA TGTGCCAGCAGCGTATCGTGGGGGAAGGACACTGAAGCTTTCTTT.

The chain recombines TRBV28 with TRBJ2-7; a weak D match, TRBD1 (5 bases). The V end was cut by 6 bases, the J end by 2 bases, with 17 bases between. CDR3 length: 15 amino acids. Germline values: CDR1 MDHEN, CDR2 SYDVKM. CDR3 sequence reads: CASSEYSGIPYEQYF. The CDR3 bases are TGTGCCAGCAGCGAGTATTCAGGGATCCCCTACGAGCAGTACTTC.

The chain couples TRBV27 to TRBJ1-1; TRBD1 is a possible D gene (5 bases). Germline V gene data show CDR1 as MNHEY and CDR2 as SMNVEV (reference sequence). V lost 2 bases to trimming and J lost 4 bases, with 14 bases between them. The CDR3 length is 15 residues. The CDR3 reads CASSLTGSGVTEAFF. The CDR3 DNA follows: TGTGCCAGCAGTTTAACAGGAAGCGGAGTCACTGAAGCTTTCTTT.

In regard to this clone: A junction end diverges from the germline sequence, so it may reflect a read error. The chain couples TRBV4-1 to TRBJ1-3; D is undetermined. This CDR3 region has 14 residues. Germline V gene lookup returns CDR1 MGHRA and CDR2 YSYEKL. The CDR3 DNA is TGCGCCAGCAGCCAAGATCATTCTGGATACACCATATATTTT. It encodes CASSQDHSGYTIYF.

The V call is TRBV29-1, the J call TRBJ1-1; D unresolved. The CDR3 runs to 14 residues. Trimming left V 3 bases short and J 1 base short, with 12 bases between. Germline lookup yields CDR1 SQVTM and CDR2 ANQGSEA. For the CDR3, the DNA is TGCAGCGTTGATAGGATGGACGGGAACACTGAAGCTTTCTTT. This codes for CSVDRMDGNTEAFF.

The J gene is TRBJ2-5, the V gene TRBV6-5, with 11 bases that match TRBD2. Germline V gene lookup returns CDR1 MNHEY and CDR2 SVGAGI. V trimming: 7 bases; J trimming: 7 bases; junction bases outside the gene matches: 5. The CDR3 totals 13 residues. The CDR3 region has the DNA TGTGCCAGCACCGTCACTAGCGGGGGGACCCAGTACTTC. Translation gives CASTVTSGGTQYF.

The genes are TRBV2 and TRBJ1-4; D is perhaps TRBD1 (5 bases). Germline V gives CDR1 SNHLY, CDR2 FYNNEI. This CDR3 contains 15 residues. With 4 bases removed from V and 3 bases from J, the gap between germline ends came to 12 bases. The CDR3 sequence is CASSVQGAANEKLFF. The CDR3 DNA follows: TGTGCCAGCAGTGTGCAAGGGGCCGCTAATGAAAAACTGTTTTTT.

The chain has TRBV6-5 and TRBJ2-4; 10 bases match TRBD2. This CDR3 comprises 16 residues. The V gene end was trimmed by 0 bases and the J gene end by 8 bases; junction bases not matched to a gene: 7. In germline, CDR1 is MNHEY, CDR2 SVGAGI. CDR3 sequence: CASSYSASGGRDIQYF. The CDR3 nucleotides read TGTGCCAGCAGTTACTCGGCTAGCGGGGGCCGGGACATTCAGTACTTC.

This clone was observed once. The genes are TRBV19 and TRBJ2-4; D is undetermined. Deletions cut 3 bases from V and 0 bases from J, with 6 bases between. This CDR3 has 14 residues. The germline V gene encodes CDR1 LNHDA and CDR2 SQIVND (reference sequence). The DNA for the CDR3 is TGTGCCAGTAGTATGGCGGCAGCCAAAAACATTCAGTACTTC. This sequence encodes CASSMAAAKNIQYF.

This chain connects TRBV5-4 to TRBJ1-1; D remains ambiguous. The CDR3 is made up of 14 amino acids. V gave up 2 bases and J gave up 3 bases, with 11 bases separating them. CDR1 and CDR2 from the germline V gene are SGHNT and YYREEE (reference sequence). CDR3 sequence: CASSFRQRDTEAFF. The CDR3 region has the DNA TGTGCCAGCAGCTTCCGGCAGAGGGACACTGAAGCTTTCTTT.

The chain links TRBV2 to TRBJ1-5, with unresolved D. The V and J ends lost 4 bases and 2 bases respectively, with 9 bases between them. Germline CDR1 and CDR2: SNHLY and FYNNEI. CDR3 size: 14 residues. CDR3 residues: CASSVERGNQPQHF. The CDR3 region has the DNA TGTGCCAGCAGTGTAGAACGGGGCAATCAGCCCCAGCATTTT.

This rearrangement joins TRBV9 to TRBJ2-1; tentatively, D is TRBD1 or TRBD2 (6 bases each). V was shortened by 0 bases and J by 7 bases, with 14 bases between the two germline ends. Germline CDR1 reads SGDLS; CDR2 reads YYNGEE. This CDR3 has 15 amino acids. This chain's CDR3 is CASSVASGGGNEQFF. For the CDR3, the DNA is TGTGCCAGCAGCGTAGCTTCCGGGGGCGGGAATGAGCAGTTCTTC.